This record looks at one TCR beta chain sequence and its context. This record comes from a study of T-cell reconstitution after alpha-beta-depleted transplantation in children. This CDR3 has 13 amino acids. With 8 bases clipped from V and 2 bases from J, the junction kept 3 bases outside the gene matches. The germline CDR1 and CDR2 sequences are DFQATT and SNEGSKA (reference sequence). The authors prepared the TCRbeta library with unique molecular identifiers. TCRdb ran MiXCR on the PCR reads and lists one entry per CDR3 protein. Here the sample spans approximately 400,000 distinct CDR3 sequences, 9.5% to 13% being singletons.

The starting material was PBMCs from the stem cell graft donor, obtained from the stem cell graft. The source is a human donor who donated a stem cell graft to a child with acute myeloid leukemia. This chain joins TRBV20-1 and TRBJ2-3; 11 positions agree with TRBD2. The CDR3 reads CSPLAGVTDTQYF. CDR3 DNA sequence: TGCAGTCCACTAGCGGGGGTCACAGATACGCAGTATTTT.